A selection of T cell receptor beta chains follows, all from one sample in a study of glioma-infiltrating T cells after dendritic cell vaccination. Sequencing used immunoSEQ multiplex PCR; TCRdb keeps in-frame clones, though not all of them. The sample shows about 94,000 clones, approximately 80% of them seen only once. Sequences were derived from blood, sampled after dendritic cell vaccination. The receptors derive from a human donor with glioblastoma. CDR3s include the opening cysteine and the closing phenylalanine or tryptophan. D genes are given only for firm matches. Where a row states a size, it is once, few, many or the class of an expanded clone; other rows omit it.

D gene | clone size | J gene | V gene | CDR3 DNA | CDR3 protein
TRBD2 | - | TRBJ2-5 | TRBV5-1 | TGCGCCAGCAGAGTTAGCGGGGGGTACCAAGAGACCCAGTACTTC | CASRVSGGYQETQYF
- | - | TRBJ2-3 | TRBV11-1 | TGTGCCAGCAGCTTAGTAACAGATACGCAGTATTTT | CASSLVTDTQYF
- | - | TRBJ1-2 | TRBV19 | TGTGCCTCAAAAACCGCAAACGAGCATCTATGGGGCTACACCTTC | CASKTANEHLWGYTF
TRBD2 | - | TRBJ2-3 | TRBV4-1 | TGCGCCAGCAGCCAGGTGACTAGCGGGAGTAGCCATACGCAGTATTTT | CASSQVTSGSSHTQYF
- | few | TRBJ2-6 | TRBV6-6 | TGTGCCAGCAGCCTTGTCTCTGGGGCCAACGTCCTGACTTTC | CASSLVSGANVLTF
TRBD1 | - | TRBJ2-7 | TRBV28 | TGTGCCAGCAGTCCAGGACAGGGCGCCAGCGAGCAGTACTTC | CASSPGQGASEQYF
TRBD2 | - | TRBJ2-1 | TRBV5-1 | TGCGCCAGCAGCTCCGGGACTAGCTTCAATGAGCAGTTCTTC | CASSSGTSFNEQFF
- | - | TRBJ1-1 | TRBV19 | TGTGCCAGTAGTCCCCTAGGACTTTCTAACACTGAAGCTTTCTTT | CASSPLGLSNTEAFF
- | - | TRBJ2-7 | TRBV27 | TGCGCCGGTGGGGGCGACAGCTACGAGCAGTACTTC | CAGGGDSYEQYF
- | - | TRBJ2-5 | TRBV7-8 | TGTGCCAGCAGCTTAACCCGGGAAGAGACCCAGTACTTC | CASSLTREETQYF
TRBD2 | - | TRBJ2-2 | TRBV5-1 | TGCGCCAGCAGCTTACTAGCGTCCCAGGGTACCGGGGAGCTGTTTTTT | CASSLLASQGTGELFF
TRBD2 | once | TRBJ2-7 | TRBV10-3 | TGTGCCATCAGTGAAAGGGCTAGCGGCTACGAGCAGTACTTC | CAISERASGYEQYF
- | - | TRBJ1-2 | TRBV28 | TGTGCCAGCAGCCCCGGACAGACCGGCTACACCTTC | CASSPGQTGYTF
TRBD1 | - | TRBJ1-1 | TRBV4-1 | TGCGCCAGCAGCCAGACAGGGGAGGTTACTGAAGCTTTCTTT | CASSQTGEVTEAFF
- | once | TRBJ2-1 | TRBV10-3 | TGTGCCATCAGTCTAGCACCAGGTGAGCAGTTCTTC | CAISLAPGEQFF
TRBD2 | once | TRBJ2-1 | TRBV2 | TGTGCCAGCAGTGGTTTCAGCGGGGGGGACAATGAGCAGTTCTTC | CASSGFSGGDNEQFF
- | - | TRBJ1-4 | TRBV27 | TGTGCCAGCAGTCCATCTAATGAAAAACTGTTTTTT | CASSPSNEKLFF
- | - | TRBJ1-5 | TRBV6-6 | TGTGCCAGCAGCCCTCCCAGGGCGGACAATCAGCCCCAGCATTTT | CASSPPRADNQPQHF
- | few | TRBJ2-3 | TRBV5-1 | TGCGCCAGCAGCTTAGGCGCGGTCACAGATACGCAGTATTTT | CASSLGAVTDTQYF
- | once | TRBJ2-2 | TRBV6-5 | TGTGCCAGTAGTCGCGACAGGAACACCGGGGAGCTGTTTTTT | CASSRDRNTGELFF
TRBD1 | - | TRBJ1-2 | TRBV28 | TGTGCCAGCAGTTTAACTCCGACAGGGGGATCGGGTGGCTACACCTTC | CASSLTPTGGSGGYTF
TRBD2 | - | TRBJ2-1 | TRBV5-1 | TGCGCCAGCAGCTTGGCGCCTGGGGGGGGAGTCTACAATGAGCAGTTCTTC | CASSLAPGGGVYNEQFF
- | - | TRBJ1-1 | TRBV5-1 | TGCGCCAGCAGCCTCGGGACAATAGCTTTCTTT | CASSLGTIAFF
TRBD1 | - | TRBJ1-4 | TRBV4-1 | TGCGCCAGCAGCCAACAACAGGGGGACCTTCCAACTAATGAAAAACTGTTTTTT | CASSQQQGDLPTNEKLFF
TRBD1 | - | TRBJ1-1 | TRBV19 | TGTGCCAGTAGTACCAAGGGGGACAGATTGAACACTGAAGCTTTCTTT | CASSTKGDRLNTEAFF
TRBD1 | - | TRBJ1-2 | TRBV4-1 | TGCGCCAGCAGCCCCGGACAGGGGGCTTTAGGGGGCTACACCTTC | CASSPGQGALGGYTF
- | once | TRBJ2-1 | TRBV7-6 | TGTGCCAGCAGCTTATTCCAGGGTCGAGATGAGCAGTTCTTC | CASSLFQGRDEQFF